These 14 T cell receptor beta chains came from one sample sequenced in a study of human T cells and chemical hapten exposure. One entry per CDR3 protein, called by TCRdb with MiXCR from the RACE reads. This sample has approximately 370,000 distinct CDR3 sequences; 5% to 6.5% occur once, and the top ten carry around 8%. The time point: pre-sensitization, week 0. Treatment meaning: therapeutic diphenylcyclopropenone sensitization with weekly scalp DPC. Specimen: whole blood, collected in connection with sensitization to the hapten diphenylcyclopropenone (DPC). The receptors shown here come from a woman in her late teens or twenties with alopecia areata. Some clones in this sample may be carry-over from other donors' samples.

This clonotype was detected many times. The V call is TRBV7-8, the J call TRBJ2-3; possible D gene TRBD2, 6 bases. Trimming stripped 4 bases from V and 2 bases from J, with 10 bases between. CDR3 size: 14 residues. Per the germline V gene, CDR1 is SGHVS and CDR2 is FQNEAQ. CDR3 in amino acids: CASSSAGPTDTQYF. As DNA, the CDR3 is TGTGCCAGCAGCTCCGCGGGGCCCACAGATACGCAGTATTTT.

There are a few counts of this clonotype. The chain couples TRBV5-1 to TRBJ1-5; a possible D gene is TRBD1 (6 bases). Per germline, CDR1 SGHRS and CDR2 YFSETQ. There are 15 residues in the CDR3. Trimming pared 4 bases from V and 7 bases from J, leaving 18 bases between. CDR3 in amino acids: CASSPGPEGGQPQHF. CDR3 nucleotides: TGCGCCAGCAGCCCTGGCCCGGAAGGGGGGCAGCCCCAGCATTTT.

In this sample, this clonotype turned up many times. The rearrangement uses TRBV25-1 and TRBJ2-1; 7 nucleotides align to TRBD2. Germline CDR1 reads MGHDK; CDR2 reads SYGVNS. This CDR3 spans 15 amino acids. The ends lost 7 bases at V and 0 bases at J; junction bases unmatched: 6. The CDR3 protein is CASMGWTSSYNEQFF. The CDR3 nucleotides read TGTGCCAGCATGGGATGGACTAGCTCCTACAATGAGCAGTTCTTC.

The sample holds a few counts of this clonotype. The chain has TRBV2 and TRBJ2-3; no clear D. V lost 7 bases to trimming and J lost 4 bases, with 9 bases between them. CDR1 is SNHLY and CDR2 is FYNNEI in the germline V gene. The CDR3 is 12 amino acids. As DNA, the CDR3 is TGTGCCAGCATTCAGGTCGCAGATACGCAGTATTTT. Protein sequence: CASIQVADTQYF.

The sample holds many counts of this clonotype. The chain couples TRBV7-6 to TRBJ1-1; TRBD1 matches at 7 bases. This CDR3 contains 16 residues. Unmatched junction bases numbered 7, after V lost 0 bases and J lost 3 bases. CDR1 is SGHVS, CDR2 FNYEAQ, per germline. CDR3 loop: CASSLAGGAMYTEAFF. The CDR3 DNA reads TGTGCCAGCAGCTTAGCAGGGGGCGCAATGTACACTGAAGCTTTCTTT.

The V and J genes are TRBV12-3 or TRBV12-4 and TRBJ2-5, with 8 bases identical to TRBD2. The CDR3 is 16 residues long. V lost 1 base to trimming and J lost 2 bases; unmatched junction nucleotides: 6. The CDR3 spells CASSLVLSGEQETQYF. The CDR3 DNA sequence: TGTGCCAGCAGTTTAGTTCTTAGCGGGGAACAAGAGACCCAGTACTTC.

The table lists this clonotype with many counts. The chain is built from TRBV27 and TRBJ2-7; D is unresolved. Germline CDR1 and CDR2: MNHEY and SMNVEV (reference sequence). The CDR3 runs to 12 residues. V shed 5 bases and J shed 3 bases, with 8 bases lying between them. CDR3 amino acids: CASSPDLYEQYF. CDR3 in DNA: TGTGCCAGCAGTCCAGACCTCTACGAGCAGTACTTC.

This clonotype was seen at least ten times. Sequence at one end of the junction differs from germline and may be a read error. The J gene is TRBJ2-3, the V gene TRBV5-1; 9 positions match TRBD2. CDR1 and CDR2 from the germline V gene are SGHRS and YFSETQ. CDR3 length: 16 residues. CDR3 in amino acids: CASSLGASGATDTQYF. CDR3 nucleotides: TGTGCCAGCAGCTTAGGCGCTAGCGGGGCGACAGATACGCAGTATTTT.

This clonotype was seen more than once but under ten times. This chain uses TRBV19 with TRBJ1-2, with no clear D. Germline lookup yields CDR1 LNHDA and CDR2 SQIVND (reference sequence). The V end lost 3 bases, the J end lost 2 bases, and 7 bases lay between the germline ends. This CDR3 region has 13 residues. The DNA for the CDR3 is TGTGCCAGTAGTATTCAAGGGAACTATGGCTACACCTTC. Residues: CASSIQGNYGYTF.

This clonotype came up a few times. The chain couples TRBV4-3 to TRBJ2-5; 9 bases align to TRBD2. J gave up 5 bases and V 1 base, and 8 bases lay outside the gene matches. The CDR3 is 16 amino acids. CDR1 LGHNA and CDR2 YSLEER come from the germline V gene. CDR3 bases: TGCGCCAGCAGCCAAGGTCCAGCGGGGGGCTCGGAGACCCAGTACTTC. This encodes CASSQGPAGGSETQYF.

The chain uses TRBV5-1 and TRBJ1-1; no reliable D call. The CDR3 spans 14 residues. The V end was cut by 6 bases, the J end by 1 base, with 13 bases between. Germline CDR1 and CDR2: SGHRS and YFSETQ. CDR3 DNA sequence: TGCGCCAGCACCTCTACCCCAGCGAACACTGAAGCTTTCTTT. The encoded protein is CASTSTPANTEAFF.

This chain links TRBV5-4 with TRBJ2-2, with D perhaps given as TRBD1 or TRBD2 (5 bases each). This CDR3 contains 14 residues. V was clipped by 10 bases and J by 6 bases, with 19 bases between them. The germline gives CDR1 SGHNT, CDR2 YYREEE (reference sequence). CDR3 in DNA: TGTGCCTCTACTGAGGGAATGGGGCCCGGGGAGCTGTTTTTT. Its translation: CASTEGMGPGELFF.

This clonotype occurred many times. In nucleotides, the CDR3 is TGTGCCAGCAGCTTCAACTCAGACACCGGGGAGCTGTTTTTT. The encoded protein is CASSFNSDTGELFF. The J gene is TRBJ2-2, the V gene TRBV7-9; D ambiguous. This CDR3 region has 14 residues. Between the trimmed V and J ends, which lost 3 bases and 3 bases, there was a span of 8 bases. CDR1 SEHNR and CDR2 FQNEAQ come from the germline V gene (reference sequence).

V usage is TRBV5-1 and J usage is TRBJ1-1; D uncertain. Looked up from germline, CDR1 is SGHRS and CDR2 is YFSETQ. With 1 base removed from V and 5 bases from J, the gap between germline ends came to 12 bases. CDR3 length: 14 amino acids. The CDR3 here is CASSLWELGTEAFF. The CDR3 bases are TGCGCCAGCAGCTTGTGGGAGCTAGGGACTGAAGCTTTCTTT. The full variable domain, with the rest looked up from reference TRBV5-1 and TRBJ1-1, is KAGVTQTPRYLIKTRGQQVTLSCSPISGHRSVSWYQQTPGQGLQFLFEYFSETQRNKGNFPGRFSGRQFSNSRSEMNVSTLELGDSALYLCASSLWELGTEAFFGQGTRLTVV.